This T cell receptor (beta chain) originates from a study of T-cell memory formation after mild COVID-19. The sample holds a few counts of this clonotype. CDR3 length: 19 amino acids. Trimming stripped 1 base from V and 0 bases from J, with 16 bases between. Per the germline V gene, CDR1 is LGHNA and CDR2 is YSLEER. Each CDR3 protein gets one entry after TCRdb re-called the 5' RACE reads with MiXCR. Of roughly 370,000 distinct CDR3 sequences listed, about 17% are singletons. Sequenced: PBMCs or a T cell subset sorted from them (not recorded which). The sequence derives from a man in his late teens or twenties who had mild COVID-19 (a few samples of this study predate the infection). Cell type and time point are not known. The chain joins TRBV4-3 to TRBJ2-6; D remains ambiguous. The CDR3 reads CASSQAWAIPSSGANVLTF. CDR3 sequence (DNA): TGCGCCAGCAGCCAAGCCTGGGCGATCCCGAGCTCTGGGGCCAACGTCCTGACTTTC.